This TCR beta chain was found in a study of identical twins (dated by TCRdb to about 2016). Notes on the research overall: TCR alpha and beta repertoires from monozygotic twins, unrelated adults of various ages and cord blood were deep-sequenced to test whether fetal clonotypes persist. Replicate twin experiments were performed at different times using different library preparation protocols to rule out contamination.

The library relied on 5' RACE. These reads were obtained on an Illumina HiSeq 2000. A universal primer binding site was added through template switching, and the final cDNA carried a unique molecular identifier so that TCR cDNA molecules could be counted accurately. Specific primers in the conserved constant-segment region were used to synthesize first-strand cDNA for TCR alpha and beta chains. To control for contamination, every cDNA library carried two barcodes: a SMART-Mk sample barcode plus Illumina barcodes. TruSeq adapter sequences and Illumina sample barcodes were added in two successive PCR steps. The TCR alpha and beta cDNA libraries were sequenced on the Illumina HiSeq platform using custom primers. The authors' pipeline ran thus. Unique molecular identifiers were extracted from raw reads with MiGEC, and CDR3 positions were determined with MiXCR. Recombination models were inferred per individual with the repgenHMM and IGoR tools using an EM algorithm. The analysis of shared clonotypes was done with the tcR package in R, with sharing normalized by the product of cloneset sizes. To study raw recombination free of thymic and clonal selection effects, out-of-frame nonproductive sequences were analyzed. In TCRdb, the public reads were trimmed at Q25 with fastp and aligned with MiXCR, with productive beta chains retained. Each CDR3 protein gets just one entry, which takes the most common genes and DNA from the rows behind it. V and J calls and clone size were set by TCRdb, not the authors. In this sample the table shows a few hundred thousand distinct CDR3 sequences, just under 10% of which occur a single time. Of the sample, roughly 3% is held by the ten largest clones.

Details on this clonotype: The antigen this receptor binds is unknown. Qualities for individual bases were not recorded, and no much larger clone is one base off.

Every donor in the study was a healthy Caucasian. The twin cohort consisted of three pairs of female monozygotic twins, all aged about 18 to 29 years. Peripheral blood mononuclear cells were the source from which RNA for the TCR libraries was isolated. Taken from the germline V gene, the CDR1 and CDR2 loops are MDHEN and SYDVKM. From the cysteine up to the phenylalanine, the CDR3 has a length of 16 residues. Only CDR3 DNA remains: 48 bases, in frame from the first base. The V end gives up 2 bases and the J end 7 bases, leaving 9 bases in the junction not matched to a gene. What the study reported, not specific to this receptor: Out-of-frame TCR alpha sharing in monozygotic twins was systematically underestimated by recombination models, whereas sharing between unrelated individuals was in agreement with the recombination models. Fewer insertions were carried by abundant cord blood beta clonotypes, a similar but weaker trend appeared in young adult naive repertoires, and no such trend appeared in memory repertoires. Because the same donors could not be followed over many years, the conclusions depended on cross-sectional statistical analysis. In beta out-of-frame sequences, excess twin sharing was weaker, because having fewer shared sequences lowered the signal-to-noise ratio. Compared with coincidental sharing between unrelated individuals, out-of-frame TCR alpha sequences shared between twins had an excess of sequences with low generation probability. Zero-insertion analyses could be partly confounded by invariant T cells such as MAIT and iNKT, though diverse VJ usage argued against such confounding for most clonotypes.

Separately, the same data were catalogued under a study of yellow fever vaccine responses in identical twins. The second source states: According to the authors, in identical twins the way T cells responded to vaccination appeared partly convergent and partly personalized. The study precisely tracked vaccine-responding T cell clones in identical twins.

Source material: PBMCs. This TCR was recovered from a young woman in good health. The sequence is built from TRBV28 and TRBJ2-1, with 9 central nucleotides matching TRBD2. The sequenced DNA is TGTGCCAGCAGTTTACTCGGCGGGGGGGCCGGGAATGAGCAGTTCTTC. This encodes CASSLLGGGAGNEQFF.